The 19 T cell receptor beta chains presented below share a single source sample, sequenced in a study of post-analysis software for immune sequencing data. Study-level findings and limits: In patients, TRBV5-6, TRBV5-1 and TRBV20-1 belonged to roughly 5 TRBV segments found more frequently than in controls.

Unique molecular identifiers were built into the TCR beta cDNA libraries. MiXCR was run by TCRdb on the PCR reads, yielding one entry per CDR3 protein. The sample gives a few hundred thousand distinct CDR3 sequences, less than 40% of which show up once; 13% is in the top ten. Their cognate antigens are unknown. The sequenced material came from blood. The receptors were gathered from a girl under 18 with multiple sclerosis.

Worth noting for this clonotype: This may be a read error, as it is one base from a much larger clone. The genes are TRBV5-1 and TRBJ2-6; D might be TRBD1 (5 bases). This CDR3 region has 14 residues. From germline, CDR1 is SGHRS and CDR2 YFSETQ. CDR3 protein: CASRPLAGANVPTF. CDR3 bases: TGCGCCAGCAGGCCCCTGGCTGGGGCCAACGTCCCGACTTTC.

The genes are TRBV7-9 and TRBJ2-1; possibly TRBD1 or TRBD2 for D (5 bases each). Germline V gene sequence: CDR1 SEHNR, CDR2 FQNEAQ (reference sequence). This CDR3 has 13 residues. Trimming took 3 bases from V and 10 from J, leaving 13 bases between them. This CDR3 is CASSLVSGGEQFF. The CDR3, as DNA: TGTGCCAGCAGCTTGGTCTCTGGGGGAGAGCAGTTCTTC.

The genes are TRBV5-1 and TRBJ2-1, with a tentative D call TRBD2 (7 bases). The CDR3 has 12 amino acids. Germline V lookup: CDR1 SGHRS, CDR2 YFSETQ. V lost 0 bases and J lost 10, with 8 bases in between. The CDR3 is CASSLEGGEQFF. DNA for the CDR3: TGCGCCAGCAGCTTGGAGGGGGGGGAGCAGTTCTTC.

This clonotype has ten or more counts. This chain joins TRBV18 and TRBJ2-7; weak D call: TRBD1 (6 bases). The CDR3 runs to 14 residues. The V end lost 6 bases, the J end lost 4 bases, and 16 bases lay between the germline ends. The V gene's germline CDR1 is KGHSH and CDR2 LQKENI. This CDR3 is CASSSRGYFYEQYF. CDR3 nucleotide sequence: TGTGCCAGCTCCTCCAGGGGCTACTTTTACGAGCAGTACTTC.

This sequence joins TRBV9 and TRBJ1-5; possibly TRBD1 for D (5 bases). V was pared by 0 bases and J by 3 bases, with 7 bases between. CDR1 is SGDLS and CDR2 is YYNGEE in the germline V gene. The CDR3 totals 14 residues. CDR3 loop: CASSVGRANQPQHF. The CDR3 DNA reads TGTGCCAGCAGCGTAGGCAGGGCCAATCAGCCCCAGCATTTT.

This clonotype has only a few counts. The chain joins TRBV28 to TRBJ2-5; 7 positions match TRBD2. V trimming: 5 bases; J trimming: 2 bases; junction bases outside the gene matches: 5. Per germline, CDR1 MDHEN and CDR2 SYDVKM. The CDR3 sequence is 14 residues long. CDR3 bases: TGTGCCAGCAGTCCATATAGCGGGCAAGAGACCCAGTACTTC. It codes for CASSPYSGQETQYF.

This chain joins TRBV4-3 and TRBJ2-2; possibly TRBD1 for D (5 bases). V lost 0 bases and J 7 bases, leaving 9 bases between the germline ends. CDR3 length equals 14 residues. Germline V lookup: CDR1 LGHNA, CDR2 YSLEER. For the CDR3, the DNA is TGCGCCAGCAGCCAAGATCCCAGGGTCGGGGAGCTGTTTTTT. This gives the protein CASSQDPRVGELFF.

J is TRBJ2-5 and V is TRBV7-2; TRBD2 matches at 12 bases. The CDR3 loop spans 18 amino acids. Trimming cost V 2 bases and J 5 bases; bases outside gene matches: 12. Germline CDR1 is SGHTA and CDR2 is FQGNSA. The CDR3 DNA reads as TGTGCCAGCAGCTTACTTTTCCTAGCGGGGGGGCCTGGGGAGACCCAGTACTTC. Its translation: CASSLLFLAGGPGETQYF.

This clonotype was detected only a few times. The rearrangement uses TRBV5-6 and TRBJ1-4; D perhaps matches TRBD1 (5 bases). The CDR3 runs 12 residues. Germline V gene sequence: CDR1 SGHDT, CDR2 YYEEEE. The V end was cut by 7 bases, the J end by 4 bases, with 8 bases between. CDR3 nucleotides: TGTGCCAGCCGGGGCGTTAATGAAAAACTGTTTTTT. It encodes CASRGVNEKLFF.

There are a few counts of this clonotype. This chain uses TRBV5-6 with TRBJ2-7; D possibly corresponds to TRBD2 (6 bases). The end of the DNA aligns better with TRBJ2-4, so the J call may be wrong. The CDR3 totals 12 residues. Per germline, CDR1 SGHDT and CDR2 YYEEEE. The CDR3 region is CASSSGTGIQYF. The CDR3 nucleotides read TGTGCCAGCAGTTCCGGGACTGGCATTCAGTACTTC.

CDR3 in amino acids: CASSQAQGARRDTEAFF. The CDR3 DNA follows: TGTGCCAGCAGCCAAGCACAGGGGGCGCGTCGGGACACTGAAGCTTTCTTT. J is TRBJ1-1 and V is TRBV7-9, with TRBD1 matching 9 bases. The junction had 13 bases not matched to a gene; V was cut back by 5 bases and J by 3 bases. The germline gives CDR1 SEHNR, CDR2 FQNEAQ (reference sequence). The CDR3 consists of 17 residues.

The rearrangement uses TRBV20-1 and TRBJ1-1, with a weak D call TRBD1 (6 bases). V lost 5 bases and J lost 0, with 16 bases in between. The CDR3 runs to 15 residues. In germline, CDR1 is DFQATT, CDR2 SNEGSKA (reference sequence). The CDR3 DNA reads TGCAGTGCTCCACAGGGACGCACGATGAACACTGAAGCTTTCTTT. Protein sequence: CSAPQGRTMNTEAFF.

This rearrangement joins TRBV7-2 to TRBJ2-3; D could derive from TRBD1 or TRBD2 (6 bases each). In germline, CDR1 is SGHTA, CDR2 FQGNSA. The CDR3 has 18 amino acids. The V and J ends lost 3 bases and 0 bases respectively, with 19 bases between them. CDR3 in amino acids: CASSFRGLSLGSTDTQYF. CDR3 in DNA: TGTGCCAGCAGCTTCAGGGGACTCTCTTTGGGGAGCACAGATACGCAGTATTTT.

This clonotype showed up just a few times. The chain employs TRBV5-1 and TRBJ2-2; TRBD2 matches at 11 bases. Germline V gives CDR1 SGHRS, CDR2 YFSETQ. This CDR3 is built from 15 residues. Losses at the gene ends were 5 bases for V and 5 bases for J; bases not matched to a gene: 5. This chain's CDR3 is CASSLLAGETGELFF. As DNA, the CDR3 is TGCGCCAGCAGTTTACTAGCGGGGGAGACCGGGGAGCTGTTTTTT.

The chain joins TRBV7-2 to TRBJ2-3; TRBD2 matches at 12 bases. V shed 6 bases and J 2 bases; nucleotides not matched to a gene: 3. The CDR3 is 15 amino acids. The germline V gene encodes CDR1 SGHTA and CDR2 FQGNSA. CDR3 nucleotides: TGTGCCAGCAGTTCTAGCGGGGGGGCCACAGATACGCAGTATTTT. Protein product: CASSSSGGATDTQYF.

The chain has TRBV18 and TRBJ2-4; 8 bases match TRBD2. The J call is doubtful: the DNA matches TRBJ2-7 better. The CDR3 has 15 residues. CDR1 and CDR2 (germline): KGHSH, LQKENI. CDR3 sequence (DNA): TGTGCCAGCTCATCCGACCCGGGGGGGATCTACGAGCAGTACTTC. This translates into CASSSDPGGIYEQYF.

The DNA for the CDR3 is TGCAGTGCTAGAGGACAGGACTATGGCTACACCTTC. Translated: CSARGQDYGYTF. V and J are TRBV20-1 and TRBJ1-2, with D perhaps matching TRBD1 (6 bases). Germline values: CDR1 DFQATT, CDR2 SNEGSKA (reference sequence). This CDR3 spans 12 amino acids. With 1 base removed from V and 3 bases from J, the gap between germline ends came to 6 bases.

The chain joins TRBV29-1 to TRBJ1-2, with D hard to call. Per germline, CDR1 SQVTM and CDR2 ANQGSEA. The CDR3 is made up of 11 amino acids. Deletions cut 4 bases from V and 8 bases from J, with 11 bases between. The CDR3 here is CSVAEGSGYTF. CDR3 bases: TGCAGCGTTGCCGAGGGCTCGGGCTACACCTTC. The variable domain in full, with the rest retrieved from reference TRBV29-1 and TRBJ1-2, is SAVISQKPSRDICQRGTSLTIQCQVDSQVTMMFWYRQQPGQSLTLIATANQGSEATYESGFVIDKFPISRPNLTFSTLTVSNMSPEDSSIYLCSVAEGSGYTFGSGTRLTVV.

DNA of the CDR3: TGTGCCAGCCTCGAGGGGGGGGACAGGAGAACTGAAGCTTTCTTT. Translated: CASLEGGDRRTEAFF. The genes are TRBV27 and TRBJ1-1; 8 bases align to TRBD1. V shed 8 bases and J 5 bases; nucleotides not matched to a gene: 13. Germline loops: CDR1 MNHEY, CDR2 SMNVEV (reference sequence). This CDR3 contains 15 residues.